These 3 T cell receptor beta chains originate from one sample sequenced in a study of control samples from healthy donors and cancer patients. Assay: immunoSEQ multiplex PCR; the TCRdb copy retains only in-frame clones and omits some. The sample has some 200,000 clones; over 85% are singletons. The material sequenced was blood. Receptors originate from a man between 18 and 35 years old in good health.

The chain combines TRBV28 with TRBJ1-4; 9 nucleotides match TRBD1. V was clipped by 4 bases and J by 8 bases; unmatched bases: 5. CDR1 is MDHEN and CDR2 is SYDVKM in the germline V gene. The CDR3 spans 14 residues. The CDR3 spells CASSYRDRVEKLFF. CDR3 in DNA: TGTGCCAGCAGTTACCGGGACAGGGTCGAAAAACTGTTTTTT.

This rearrangement joins TRBV19 to TRBJ1-4, with D hard to call. Trimming cost V 4 bases and J 4 bases, with 1 base left between them. The CDR3 extends over 11 amino acids. Germline assignment: CDR1 LNHDA and CDR2 SQIVND (reference sequence). The DNA for the CDR3 is TGTGCCAGTAGTAATAATGAAAAACTGTTTTTT. Its protein product is CASSNNEKLFF.

The CDR3 DNA follows: TGTGCCAGCAGTTATCTGCGGATGAACACTGAAGCTTTCTTT. Residues: CASSYLRMNTEAFF. The chain links TRBV6-5 to TRBJ1-1, with D unresolved. CDR1 MNHEY and CDR2 SVGAGI come from the germline V gene. V lost 3 bases to trimming and J lost 0 bases, with 8 bases between them. This CDR3 has 14 residues.